The 18 T cell receptor beta chains reported below all come from one sample, sequenced in a study of monozygotic twins with inflammatory bowel disease. TCRdb reanalyzed the 5' RACE reads, giving one entry per CDR3 protein sequence and no DNA. This sample's clone table lists some 450,000 distinct CDR3 sequences. Sequenced input: blood. Every receptor here comes from a human donor with ulcerative colitis or Crohn's disease, or a healthy co-twin of an affected twin (not recorded which).

This rearrangement joins TRBV5-1 to TRBJ2-1; TCRdb selects TRBD1, and the lack of DNA leaves this call unchecked. This CDR3 has 14 amino acids. Germline V gene data show CDR1 as SGHRS and CDR2 as YFSETQ. The CDR3 region is CASSPTLGGQGQFF.

This chain uses TRBV7-2 with TRBJ2-1. The CDR3 sequence is 16 residues long. The germline CDR1 and CDR2 sequences are SGHTA and FQGNSA. CDR3 protein: CASSTSQLSSYNEQFF.

The CDR3 here is CASSLRLAGSSTDTQYF. This chain connects TRBV5-4 to TRBJ2-3; TCRdb names TRBD2, which stays unverified in the absence of DNA. Germline V gene lookup returns CDR1 SGHNT and CDR2 YYREEE (reference sequence). CDR3 size: 17 residues.

The chain recombines TRBV20-1 with TRBJ1-4; without DNA, the TCRdb call of TRBD1 cannot be checked. Germline loops: CDR1 DFQATT, CDR2 SNEGSKA (reference sequence). CDR3 length: 14 amino acids. CDR3 sequence reads: CSASLQGTNEKLFF.

Here the CDR3 reads CASSLGGSEQFF. The V call is TRBV7-3, the J call TRBJ2-1; TCRdb picks TRBD1, but there is no DNA to check that call. Germline V CDR1 and CDR2: SGHTA, FQGTGA. CDR3 size: 12 residues.

The chain joins TRBV5-1 to TRBJ2-5; no DNA is available, so the TRBD2 call from TCRdb remains unchecked. The CDR3 runs to 14 residues. Looked up from germline, CDR1 is SGHRS and CDR2 is YFSETQ. CDR3 amino acids: CASSLVVSEETQYF. The variable domain in full, with the rest retrieved from reference TRBV5-1 and TRBJ2-5, is KAGVTQTPRYLIKTRGQQVTLSCSPISGHRSVSWYQQTPGQGLQFLFEYFSETQRNKGNFPGRFSGRQFSNSRSEMNVSTLELGDSALYLCASSLVVSEETQYFGPGTRLLVL.

This chain connects TRBV7-2 to TRBJ2-2. The CDR3 is 14 amino acids. Germline CDR1 reads SGHTA; CDR2 reads FQGNSA. CDR3 in amino acids: CASSPLLGNVELFF. Complete variable domain (other parts from reference TRBV7-2 and TRBJ2-2): GAGVSQSPSNKVTEKGKDVELRCDPISGHTALYWYRQSLGQGLEFLIYFQGNSAPDKSGLPSDRFSAERTGGSVSTLTIQRTQQEDSAVYLCASSPLLGNVELFFGEGSRLTVL.

The genes are TRBV6-1 and TRBJ1-1. This CDR3 spans 13 amino acids. Germline-derived CDR1 and CDR2 are MNHNS and SASEGT. CDR3 in amino acids: CASSERPIGGAFF.

This chain joins TRBV27 and TRBJ1-5. CDR1 and CDR2 from the germline V gene are MNHEY and SMNVEV (reference sequence). CDR3 size: 18 residues. The CDR3 region is CASSFSSPGAYRNQPQHF.

The CDR3 reads CASSGDTLNQPQHF. The chain combines TRBV12-3 or TRBV12-4 with TRBJ1-5; TCRdb gives TRBD1 as the D gene, but with no DNA this cannot be confirmed. The CDR3 contains 14 residues.

The chain links TRBV29-1 to TRBJ2-1; the TRBD2 assignment by TCRdb is unverifiable without DNA. The CDR3 totals 14 residues. Germline CDR1 and CDR2: SQVTM and ANQGSEA. This chain's CDR3 is CSVDSGGRYNEQFF.

This sequence joins TRBV10-3 and TRBJ2-5; checking the TCRdb D call of TRBD1 is not possible without DNA. The length of the CDR3 is 15 residues. Germline V gene data show CDR1 as ENHRY and CDR2 as SYGVKD. The CDR3 protein is CAISEPYQGFETQYF.

V and J are TRBV7-2 and TRBJ2-1; the TCRdb D gene call, TRBD1, has no DNA to confirm it. Germline V gives CDR1 SGHTA, CDR2 FQGNSA. There are 16 residues in the CDR3. CDR3 sequence reads: CASSFFAIRGGNEQFF.

This rearrangement joins TRBV5-1 to TRBJ2-7; TCRdb's assignment of TRBD2 cannot be checked, as there is no DNA. The CDR3 totals 16 residues. Germline V gene data show CDR1 as SGHRS and CDR2 as YFSETQ. CDR3 loop: CASSLNYRDYLYEQYF. Filled out from reference TRBV5-1 and TRBJ2-7, the complete variable domain reads KAGVTQTPRYLIKTRGQQVTLSCSPISGHRSVSWYQQTPGQGLQFLFEYFSETQRNKGNFPGRFSGRQFSNSRSEMNVSTLELGDSALYLCASSLNYRDYLYEQYFGPGTRLTVT.

The chain recombines TRBV12-3 or TRBV12-4 with TRBJ2-5; the TRBD2 assignment by TCRdb is unverifiable without DNA. CDR3 length equals 14 residues. CDR3 protein: CASSRSSGQETQYF.

The rearrangement uses TRBV11-2 and TRBJ1-5; TCRdb calls TRBD1, which cannot be checked without DNA. Germline lookup yields CDR1 SGHAT and CDR2 FQNNGV. The CDR3 has 13 residues. Here the CDR3 reads CASSSRPQEPQHF.

V and J are TRBV20-1 and TRBJ2-3; TCRdb's D gene call, TRBD1, goes unchecked for lack of DNA. Germline loops: CDR1 DFQATT, CDR2 SNEGSKA (reference sequence). This CDR3 is 16 amino acids long. CDR3 sequence reads: CSASVAGGGSTDTQYF.

This chain uses TRBV19 with TRBJ2-7; TCRdb gives TRBD1 as the D gene, but with no DNA this cannot be confirmed. Germline V gene lookup returns CDR1 LNHDA and CDR2 SQIVND (reference sequence). The CDR3 is 15 residues long. The CDR3 region is CASSPWTEGSYEQYF. Full variable domain (outside the CDR3, taken from reference TRBV19 and TRBJ2-7): DGGITQSPKYLFRKEGQNVTLSCEQNLNHDAMYWYRQDPGQGLRLIYYSQIVNDFQKGDIAEGYSVSREKKESFPLTVTSAQKNPTAFYLCASSPWTEGSYEQYFGPGTRLTVT.